This T cell receptor beta chain comes out of a study of response to subunit inactivated influenza vaccine. Study outcomes and limitations: After each seasonal influenza vaccination, few new T cells are recruited, the authors suggested.

Germline V CDR1 and CDR2: DFQATT, SNEGSKA (reference sequence). The CDR3 contains 16 residues. The V segment lost 2 bases and the J segment 0 bases; nucleotides outside the gene matches: 6. TCRdb redid the calling of the RT-PCR reads with MiXCR, one entry per CDR3 protein. This sample has about 310,000 distinct CDR3 sequences; roughly 20% occur once, and the top ten carry around 10%. In regard to this clonotype: Its antigen is undetermined.

The J gene is TRBJ1-5, the V gene TRBV20-1, with TRBD1 matching 8 bases. The starting material was PBMCs from blood, obtained less than 22 months after vaccination. This clonotype was sampled from a man between 50 and 70 years old who received an inactivated influenza vaccine. In nucleotides, the CDR3 is TGCAGTGCTAGAACCGGGACAGGTTTTAGCAATCAGCCCCAGCATTTT. Protein sequence: CSARTGTGFSNQPQHF.